This entry lists 2 T cell receptor beta chains sequenced from one sample in a study of T cells in Graves' hyperthyroidism and ophthalmopathy. TCR beta CDR3 region amplification was performed from RNA transcripts. In the first-round RT-PCR of the TCR CDR3, the HTBI primer set was used. TCRdb reprocessed the multiplex PCR reads with MiXCR, giving one entry per CDR3 protein. The data contain approximately 570,000 distinct CDR3 sequences, about 20% of them singletons. Specimen: blood. The origin of the receptors is a man aged 35-49 years with Graves' ophthalmopathy.

This clonotype came up a few times. J is TRBJ2-2 and V is TRBV30, with D perhaps being TRBD1 or TRBD2 (7 bases each). Trimming cost V 4 bases and J 6 bases, with 15 bases left between them. The V gene's germline CDR1 is GTSNPN and CDR2 SVGIG (reference sequence). The CDR3 is 14 residues long. CDR3: CAWKGRGLAGELFF. CDR3 coding DNA: TGTGCCTGGAAGGGGAGGGGGCTAGCCGGGGAGCTGTTTTTT.

The rearrangement uses TRBV3-1 and TRBJ2-3; either TRBD1 or TRBD2 may fit D (5 bases each). CDR3 length: 11 amino acids. Per germline, CDR1 LGHDT and CDR2 YNNKEL (reference sequence). V dropped 3 bases and J dropped 10 bases, with 8 bases sitting between them. CDR3 DNA sequence: TGTGCCAGCAGCCACGGGACGGCGCAGTATTTT. It is translated as CASSHGTAQYF.